The rows below give T cell receptor beta chains drawn from one sample of a study of shared clonotypes between healthy human individuals. The repertoire was sequenced with immunoSEQ multiplex PCR; TCRdb's copy has only in-frame clones and lacks some. The table shows about 800,000 clones, with approximately 97% occurring only once. Material for sequencing was naive CD8+ T cells sorted from blood. The receptors here all came from a man aged 25 to 40 in good health. Each CDR3 is given with its conserved first and last residue. Size is omitted from some rows. Given values are once, few, many or a class for expanded clones.

- | TRBV6-5 | CASTAGDFGTQYF
- | TRBV4-1 | CASSQKGAGNPYEQYF
- | TRBV18 | CASSPPCGAGEQYF
few | TRBV7-8 | CASSLGGRLTGAEAFF
- | TRBV6-5 | CASSPNRGSNQPQHF
once | TRBV28 | CASSLQRNPKNIQYF
- | TRBV7-6 | CASSPPGATLDTQYF
- | TRBV27 | CASSRDRGEQYF
- | TRBV5-1 | CASSFIPGLAERETYNEQFF
- | TRBV18 | CASSPSRGNTGELFF
few | TRBV9 | CASSVGGGPQSYEQYF
- | TRBV11-3 | CASSLWDRDVYGYTF
- | TRBV11-2 | CASSLWDSRSYEQYF
- | TRBV2 | CASSEVSTYEQYF
- | TRBV9 | CASSVGLGLVSTDTQYF
- | TRBV30 | CAWSKGGADTIYF
once | TRBV6-1 | CASSERPGFVAGGSHEQYF
- | TRBV28 | CATRTVGQLISGANVLTF
- | TRBV4-3 | CASSPDGYEQYF
- | TRBV27 | CASSLGQIAFF
- | TRBV4-1 | CASSQLAGGMYEQYF
- | TRBV7-2 | CASSFLTGRMDTEAFF
- | TRBV11-2 | CASSLYAGSRQETQYF
- | TRBV27 | CASSPMDRAFPGLTEAFF
- | TRBV18 | CASSPIAPHEQYF
- | TRBV7-2 | CASSVTGGNQPQHF
- | TRBV6-4 | CASSELAGGTEAFF
- | TRBV7-8 | CASSFDESNEQFF
- | TRBV7-9 | CASSTVYEQYF
- | TRBV6-1 | CASINRLYEQYF
- | TRBV9 | CASSVDGQRETEAFF
- | TRBV29-1 | CSVDSSYNEQFF
- | TRBV10-1 | CASSPTDPRGLAVYNEQFF
- | TRBV27 | CASSLRGSYQPQHF
- | TRBV29-1 | CSASLDGDSNQPQHF
- | TRBV6-1 | CASSEALHLDGFSYEQYF
- | TRBV11-2 | CASSLLGGAADTQYF
- | TRBV10-2 | CASSDLWTSGREYEQYF
- | TRBV27 | CASSFAGPRYEQYF
- | TRBV18 | CASSPPTPSYNEQFF
- | TRBV7-9 | CASSLGSRFIVNGYTF
- | TRBV7-9 | CASSPQGDSSYEQYF
- | TRBV9 | CASSVSGSGELFF
- | TRBV4-3 | CASSQDPEWSMGTDTQYF
- | TRBV7-3 | CASSLTVGNEQYF
- | TRBV7-9 | CASSPETSGRQLHYEQYF
- | TRBV29-1 | CSVVLAGGRRELFF
- | TRBV21-1 | CASSGRGLDNEQFF